The 3 T cell receptor beta chains listed next were all sequenced from one sample in a study of T cell responses to AZD1222 COVID-19 vaccine. Sequencing used immunoSEQ multiplex PCR; TCRdb keeps in-frame clones, though not all of them. The table has some 160,000 clones, around 94% seen once. Sequenced material: peripheral blood, taken on day 0 of AZD1222 vaccination. These receptors were obtained from an adult in good health.

Only one count was recorded for this clone. The chain carries TRBV7-9 and TRBJ2-5, with D maybe TRBD2 (6 bases). This CDR3 has 13 amino acids. The V end lost 4 bases, the J end lost 9 bases, and 15 bases lay between the germline ends. Germline V CDR1 and CDR2: SEHNR, FQNEAQ (reference sequence). This chain's CDR3 is CASSSAGGSAQYF. The CDR3 bases are TGTGCCAGCAGCTCGGCCGGGGGATCTGCCCAGTACTTC.

The V and J genes are TRBV4-1 and TRBJ2-1; D uncertain. The CDR3 extends over 17 amino acids. Germline V gene sequence: CDR1 MGHRA, CDR2 YSYEKL. Trimming shortened V by 3 bases and J by 0 bases, and 15 bases separated the two germline ends. The CDR3 DNA reads TGCGCCAGCAGCCAGAGACAAGGCCTAAACTCCTACAATGAGCAGTTCTTC. Its protein is CASSQRQGLNSYNEQFF.

The J gene is TRBJ1-6, the V gene TRBV15; D is undetermined. The CDR3 length is 12 residues. V gave up 10 bases and J gave up 7 bases, with 11 bases separating them. Germline-derived CDR1 and CDR2 are LNHNV and YYDKDF (reference sequence). CDR3 coding DNA: TGTGCCAAGGAATATCTAAATTCACCCCTCCACTTT. Its protein product is CAKEYLNSPLHF.